This T cell receptor beta chain was recorded in a study of T-cell reconstitution after alpha-beta-depleted transplantation in children. Study conclusions and caveats: Approximately two months post-transplant, alpha-beta T cells reportedly originated from several hundred expanded graft clones. Newly produced T cells mostly accounted for T-cell counts and diversity one year post-transplant. The study traced high day-60 TCRbeta diversity in some patients to surviving recipient T cells and thymic progenitors.

Germline loops: CDR1 DFQATT, CDR2 SNEGSKA (reference sequence). The CDR3 has 14 amino acids. V was pared by 0 bases and J by 4 bases, with 4 bases of the junction left unmatched. Construction of the TCRbeta library involved unique molecular identifiers. TCRdb used MiXCR to reprocess the PCR reads, holding one entry per CDR3 protein. This sample has some 180,000 distinct CDR3 sequences; roughly 7% occur once, and the top ten carry more than 5.5%. This clonotype was seen repeatedly, ten times or more. What it recognizes is unknown. The chain is built from TRBV20-1 and TRBJ2-7; 9 bases agree with TRBD1. The material was PBMCs, obtained before TCRalphabeta/CD19-depleted stem cell transplant. This TCR was recovered from a boy aged 2 to 10 with acute lymphoblastic leukemia, due to receive a stem cell transplant. The CDR3 nucleotides read TGCAGTGCTAGAGATTGGGGACAGGGTTACGAGCAGTACTTC. This translates into CSARDWGQGYEQYF.